The 16 T cell receptor beta chains listed next were all sequenced from one sample in a study of radiotherapy plus CTLA-4 blockade in lung cancer. The data were produced by immunoSEQ multiplex PCR, yet TCRdb's version contains in-frame clones alone and is incomplete. The table records roughly 98,000 clones, approximately 83% of them present only once. Sequenced material: peripheral blood, taken from a patient treated with radiotherapy plus ipilimumab. These receptors all come from a human donor with non-small cell lung cancer that progressed on radiotherapy plus ipilimumab.

The chain joins TRBV2 to TRBJ2-5; D possibly corresponds to TRBD1 (6 bases). CDR1 is SNHLY, CDR2 FYNNEI, per germline. CDR3 size: 15 residues. V lost 4 bases, J lost 0 bases, and 12 bases lay in between. The CDR3 nucleotides read TGTGCCAGCAGTGGGACAGCAGTGTACCAAGAGACCCAGTACTTC. Translated, it gives CASSGTAVYQETQYF.

V usage is TRBV9 and J usage is TRBJ1-1, with a possible D match to TRBD1 (6 bases). Germline values: CDR1 SGDLS, CDR2 YYNGEE. The CDR3 contains 14 residues. The V and J ends lost 4 bases and 3 bases respectively, with 13 bases between them. CDR3 residues: CASSFRGRDTEAFF. Written as DNA, the CDR3 is TGTGCCAGCAGCTTCCGGGGGCGAGACACTGAAGCTTTCTTT.

V usage is TRBV2 and J usage is TRBJ2-2, with D possibly TRBD2 on 6 matching bases. This CDR3 has 13 amino acids. CDR1 is SNHLY, CDR2 FYNNEI, per germline. Trimming stripped 7 bases from V and 1 base from J, with 7 bases between. CDR3 coding DNA: TGTGCCAGCAAGGGACTGAACACCGGGGAGCTGTTTTTT. As protein: CASKGLNTGELFF.

This rearrangement joins TRBV5-1 to TRBJ1-4, with a tentative D call TRBD1 (6 bases). CDR3 length: 15 residues. CDR1 and CDR2 from the germline V gene are SGHRS and YFSETQ. V was pared by 5 bases and J by 8 bases, with 19 bases between. The CDR3 region is CASSPERGEREKLFF. The DNA for the CDR3 is TGCGCCAGCAGTCCGGAGAGGGGGGAGAGGGAAAAACTGTTTTTT.

The rearrangement links TRBV7-9 to TRBJ2-5, with TRBD1 as a possible D gene (5 bases). This CDR3 is 13 amino acids long. V dropped 8 bases and J dropped 2 bases, with 12 bases sitting between them. Germline V gene sequence: CDR1 SEHNR, CDR2 FQNEAQ (reference sequence). DNA for the CDR3: TGTGCCAGCGGTTGGGGCAGTCAAGAGACCCAGTACTTC. Residues: CASGWGSQETQYF.

This chain links TRBV28 with TRBJ1-6; possibly TRBD1 for D (5 bases). V lost 7 bases, J lost 4 bases, and 23 bases lay in between. Germline V gives CDR1 MDHEN, CDR2 SYDVKM. This CDR3 is 18 amino acids long. The CDR3 protein is CASTTPPGPGSYNSPLHF. The CDR3 DNA sequence: TGTGCCAGCACTACCCCCCCGGGGCCCGGGAGTTATAATTCACCCCTCCACTTT.

The chain links TRBV5-1 to TRBJ2-1; TRBD2 matches at 13 bases. Germline CDR1 is SGHRS and CDR2 is YFSETQ. CDR3 length: 16 amino acids. Losses at the gene ends were 2 bases for V and 6 bases for J; bases not matched to a gene: 5. This CDR3 is CASSLPGTSGTNEQFF. The DNA of the CDR3 is TGCGCCAGCAGCTTACCTGGGACTAGCGGGACCAATGAGCAGTTCTTC.

J is TRBJ2-7 and V is TRBV23-1, with 10 bases lining up with TRBD2. TRBV23-1 is marked as an open reading frame, function uncertain. Germline trimming cut 0 bases from V and 1 base from J; bases unmatched to any gene: 9. This CDR3 contains 18 residues. The CDR3 region is CASSQSGLAGVWSYEQYF. The DNA for the CDR3 is TGCGCCAGCAGTCAATCGGGGCTAGCGGGAGTTTGGTCCTACGAGCAGTACTTC.

This clone appeared once. The CDR3 reads CASSGVGVGGGHNEQFF. The CDR3 nucleotides read TGTGCCAGCAGCGGCGTAGGCGTTGGAGGTGGGCACAATGAGCAGTTCTTC. This chain connects TRBV9 to TRBJ2-1; tentative D call: TRBD2 (5 bases). Trimming pared 3 bases from V and 5 bases from J, leaving 21 bases between. There are 17 residues in the CDR3. Looked up from germline, CDR1 is SGDLS and CDR2 is YYNGEE.

V is TRBV6-6 and J is TRBJ2-5, with D perhaps given as TRBD1 or TRBD2 (5 bases each). The CDR3 has 15 amino acids. Germline lookup yields CDR1 MNHNY and CDR2 SVGAGI (reference sequence). V lost 4 bases and J 2 bases, leaving 14 bases between the germline ends. CDR3 in amino acids: CASSSSGAEQETQYF. In DNA form, the CDR3 reads TGTGCCAGCAGTTCCTCCGGGGCAGAGCAAGAGACCCAGTACTTC.

This clone has a single count. CDR3 sequence (DNA): TGCAGCGTTGAAACGGGGGGCTCTGCGCAGTACTTC. This translates into CSVETGGSAQYF. The V gene is TRBV29-1, the J gene TRBJ2-4; the D gene is possibly TRBD2 (7 bases). The length of the CDR3 is 12 residues. Germline V gives CDR1 SQVTM, CDR2 ANQGSEA. The germline V and J ends were trimmed by 2 bases and 13 bases, with 15 bases remaining between them.

V usage is TRBV18 and J usage is TRBJ2-7; no clear D. Trimming left V 3 bases short and J 5 bases short, with 8 bases between. The CDR3 spans 12 residues. Germline V gene sequence: CDR1 KGHSH, CDR2 LQKENI. CDR3 residues: CASSPRIDEQYF. The CDR3 coding sequence is TGTGCCAGCTCACCCCGAATAGACGAGCAGTACTTC.

The J gene is TRBJ2-5, the V gene TRBV5-1; D might be TRBD2 (5 bases). Germline V gene sequence: CDR1 SGHRS, CDR2 YFSETQ. This CDR3 comprises 15 residues. Trimming cost V 3 bases and J 5 bases, with 17 bases left between them. This chain's CDR3 is CASSSALGGGETQYF. CDR3 DNA: TGCGCCAGCAGCTCGGCCCTTGGCGGCGGGGAGACCCAGTACTTC.

The rearrangement joins TRBV6-5 to TRBJ2-7; D is unresolved. Trimming pared 5 bases from V and 2 bases from J, leaving 13 bases between. The CDR3 is 14 amino acids. Germline V CDR1 and CDR2: MNHEY, SVGAGI. CDR3 region: CASSEVNSPYEQYF. The CDR3 bases are TGTGCCAGCAGTGAAGTGAACAGTCCCTACGAGCAGTACTTC.

In this sample, this clone turned up once. The gene calls are TRBV5-1 and TRBJ2-7, with D unclear. Deletions cut 0 bases from V and 2 bases from J, with 6 bases between. The germline V gene has CDR1 SGHRS and CDR2 YFSETQ. The CDR3 extends over 13 amino acids. The CDR3 DNA follows: TGCGCCAGCAGCTTGGCCTTACCCTACGAGCAGTACTTC. Translating it yields CASSLALPYEQYF.

V gene TRBV27 combines with J gene TRBJ2-3; D might be TRBD1 (6 bases). V was trimmed by 4 bases and J by 4 bases, leaving 18 bases between them. CDR1 is MNHEY, CDR2 SMNVEV, per germline (reference sequence). The CDR3 has 16 amino acids. The CDR3 DNA reads as TGTGCCAGCAGTTCTCAGGGGACCCAAGCCCCAGATACGCAGTATTTT. It is translated as CASSSQGTQAPDTQYF.